This TCR beta chain stems from a study of blood T cell repertoires in COVID-19 (dated by TCRdb to between 2020 and 2021). About the full investigation: Samples covering the acute and convalescent phases of COVID-19 were provided by collaborators in the United States, Italy and Spain. The prospective study material was composed of cDNA or gDNA derived from T cells, B-cell-depleted T cells, or PBMCs. Subjects who had been exposed to COVID-19, were actively infected with it, or had recovered from it provided the deeply sampled blood TCRbeta repertoires that made up the dataset. A freely available public database, intended as a resource for researchers studying the immune response to SARS-CoV-2, is where the repertoires were released. Samples were obtained from the ongoing ImmuneRACE study (first 160 participants) and from 1,254 subjects provided by 6 global collaborators. Sample metadata almost always included a de-identified subject ID, COVID-19 status, age in years and sex. HLA class I and class II types, where available, came from metadata supplied by the sample provider rather than from assay-based typing.

Between the V and J ends, shortened by 5 bases and 4 bases respectively, the junction contains 16 bases. CDR1 and CDR2 (SGHNT, YENEEA) derive from the germline V gene. The CDR3 has 15 amino acids, counting the end cysteine and phenylalanine. CDR3 DNA only is kept here, 45 bases in frame from base 1. Each collaborating institution followed its own protocols to collect whole blood in K2EDTA tubes. Collaborator samples were shipped for TCRbeta analysis as frozen whole blood, isolated PBMCs, or DNA extracted from either sample type. On this clone: No antigen is known for it. No much larger clonotype is one base removed from it; base qualities were not supplied.

TCRbeta CDR3 regions were amplified from genomic DNA using the immunoSEQ Assay, a bias-controlled multiplex PCR. As for the original processing: The number of nucleated cells in each sample was estimated from the amplification of reference gene primers within the assay. Sequence reads were collapsed and filtered to measure the absolute abundance of every unique TCRbeta CDR3 rearrangement. Productive Simpson clonality was computed per sample as the square root of Simpson's diversity index over productive rearrangements. The source is immuneACCESS, and TCRdb retained only in-frame sequences with V and J called. Part of the clones is not carried over; for the studies checked, unresolved V genes explain less than half of this, and the remainder is unexplained. The DNA gave D and trimming, while V, J and clone size come from that table. The table for this sample lists just over 150,000 clones; approximately 84% of them were counted only once. The top ten clones comprise about 20% of the sample.

The full study reports these points: How much clinical and demographic metadata was included differed by source and by participant, and the metadata was provided uncurated.

This sequence uses TRBV11-3 and TRBJ2-3, and the D gene may be TRBD2, 6 bases matching. Sequencing was performed on peripheral blood. This receptor was identified in a woman of 80 years or more with acute or convalescent COVID-19. This receptor carries the CDR3 CASSLDGTFADTQYF. The DNA sequence follows: TGTGCCAGCAGCCTGGACGGGACTTTCGCAGATACGCAGTATTTT.